These 21 T cell receptor beta chains were sequenced from one sample in a study of T cell responses to AZD1222 COVID-19 vaccine. Clones were read by immunoSEQ multiplex PCR, and TCRdb kept only the in-frame ones, dropping some. The sample has some 110,000 clones, 80% to 90% seen once. Sequenced material: peripheral blood, taken on day 0 of AZD1222 vaccination. These receptors originate from an adult in good health.

This chain joins TRBV7-9 and TRBJ1-1; D is perhaps TRBD1 (5 bases). Trimming cost V 8 bases and J 3 bases, with 7 bases left between them. The germline gives CDR1 SEHNR, CDR2 FQNEAQ (reference sequence). This CDR3 region has 11 residues. The CDR3: CASGGDTEAFF. CDR3 DNA: TGTGCCAGCGGAGGGGACACTGAAGCTTTCTTT.

This rearrangement joins TRBV6-2 or TRBV6-3 to TRBJ2-5, with TRBD2 identical over 7 bases. With V trimmed by 0 bases and J by 4 bases, 8 bases remained unmatched. This CDR3 is built from 16 residues. Germline CDR1 reads MNHEY; CDR2 reads SVGEGT. CDR3: CASSYSEGGRRETQYF. CDR3 DNA: TGTGCCAGCAGTTACTCGGAAGGCGGGAGACGAGAGACCCAGTACTTC.

The chain has TRBV7-2 and TRBJ1-2, with TRBD1 matching 7 bases. Germline assignment: CDR1 SGHTA and CDR2 FQGNSA. The length of the CDR3 is 14 residues. After removal of 5 bases from V and 3 bases from J, the junction contained 6 bases not matched to a gene. The CDR3 reads CASSGHTGDYGYTF. The CDR3 DNA reads TGTGCCAGCAGCGGGCATACAGGGGACTATGGCTACACCTTC.

The chain recombines TRBV29-1 with TRBJ2-2; 10 bases fit TRBD2. CDR1 is SQVTM, CDR2 ANQGSEA, per germline. V trimming: 7 bases; J trimming: 4 bases; junction bases outside the gene matches: 6. This CDR3 is built from 14 residues. CDR3 nucleotides: TGCAGCGCCGCAGCGGGGGGGCTCACCGGGGAGCTGTTTTTT. Amino acids: CSAAAGGLTGELFF.

This chain links TRBV19 with TRBJ1-2; D is unclear. CDR3 length equals 12 residues. Trimming left V 10 bases short and J 4 bases short, with 13 bases between. From germline, CDR1 is LNHDA and CDR2 SQIVND (reference sequence). CDR3 sequence: CATTGIAYGYTF. The CDR3 region has the DNA TGTGCCACCACCGGCATCGCCTATGGCTACACCTTC.

The V call is TRBV5-4, the J call TRBJ2-7, with 7 bases fitting TRBD1. The J segment lost 1 base and the V segment lost 4 bases, leaving 5 bases of the junction unmatched. CDR1 and CDR2 from the germline V gene are SGHNT and YYREEE (reference sequence). CDR3 length: 14 amino acids. In DNA, the CDR3 is TGTGCCAGCAGCCAGGACAGGAGTTCCTACGAGCAGTACTTC. This gives the protein CASSQDRSSYEQYF.

The chain combines TRBV19 with TRBJ2-7; TRBD1 matches at 9 bases. The CDR3 has 15 residues. The V gene end was trimmed by 1 base and the J gene end by 0 bases; junction bases not matched to a gene: 1. The germline V gene encodes CDR1 LNHDA and CDR2 SQIVND (reference sequence). For the CDR3, the DNA is TGTGCCAGTAGTATAGGGGGACAGGGCTCCTACGAGCAGTACTTC. Residues: CASSIGGQGSYEQYF.

This clone showed up just once. The rearrangement uses TRBV7-2 and TRBJ2-2; 7 nucleotides agree with TRBD1. Germline assignment: CDR1 SGHTA and CDR2 FQGNSA. The CDR3 contains 16 residues. With V trimmed by 4 bases and J by 7 bases, 12 bases remained unmatched. The CDR3 DNA reads TGTGCCAGCAGCTCCAACCCTACAGGGGCGGGCGGGGAGCTGTTTTTT. Amino acids: CASSSNPTGAGGELFF.

The count of this clone is one. The rearrangement joins TRBV29-1 to TRBJ1-1; D remains ambiguous. Germline CDR1 reads SQVTM; CDR2 reads ANQGSEA. Deletions cut 4 bases from V and 4 bases from J, with 13 bases between. The CDR3 extends over 13 amino acids. This CDR3 is CSVAWDGSTEAFF. CDR3 sequence (DNA): TGCAGCGTTGCGTGGGATGGGAGCACTGAAGCTTTCTTT.

The table lists this clone with a count of one. This sequence joins TRBV28 and TRBJ1-2; D is undetermined. The V gene lost 5 bases and the J gene lost 4 bases, with 8 bases spanning the gap. Looked up from germline, CDR1 is MDHEN and CDR2 is SYDVKM. The CDR3 spans 12 residues. CDR3 coding DNA: TGTGCCAGCAGTCCGTCGACCTATGGCTACACCTTC. Amino acid sequence: CASSPSTYGYTF.

This clone has a count of ten or more. This chain uses TRBV7-3 with TRBJ2-2; D is uncertain. The germline V gene encodes CDR1 SGHTA and CDR2 FQGTGA. CDR3 length equals 16 residues. V was clipped by 5 bases and J by 7 bases, with 20 bases between them. CDR3 protein: CASSGSETRLGGELFF. In DNA form, the CDR3 reads TGTGCCAGCAGCGGATCAGAGACCCGTTTGGGCGGGGAGCTGTTTTTT.

CDR3 nucleotide sequence: TGTGCCAGCAGCTTAGCCGGCAGACTAGCCAAAAACATTCAGTACTTC. Translated: CASSLAGRLAKNIQYF. The chain couples TRBV7-9 to TRBJ2-4; D unresolved. Germline V CDR1 and CDR2: SEHNR, FQNEAQ (reference sequence). This CDR3 is 16 amino acids long. With 0 bases removed from V and 0 bases from J, the gap between germline ends came to 9 bases.

The chain is built from TRBV5-1 and TRBJ1-2; D is unclear. The germline V gene has CDR1 SGHRS and CDR2 YFSETQ. V dropped 2 bases and J dropped 1 base, with 9 bases sitting between them. This CDR3 has 14 residues. This CDR3 reads CASSLSGVNYGYTF. The CDR3, as DNA: TGCGCCAGCAGCTTAAGCGGAGTTAACTATGGCTACACCTTC.

This chain uses TRBV27 with TRBJ1-3; D remains ambiguous. The CDR3 extends over 13 amino acids. CDR1 is MNHEY, CDR2 SMNVEV, per germline (reference sequence). V lost 7 bases and J 0 bases, leaving 7 bases between the germline ends. The CDR3 spells CASKSSSGNTIYF. Here the CDR3 DNA reads TGTGCCAGCAAGTCTAGCTCTGGAAACACCATATATTTT.

This clone was observed a single time. The chain uses TRBV7-2 and TRBJ2-7; 8 bases align to TRBD1. The germline V gene encodes CDR1 SGHTA and CDR2 FQGNSA. V lost 3 bases to trimming and J lost 3 bases; unmatched junction nucleotides: 10. The CDR3 has 16 residues. CDR3 sequence reads: CASSFGPTGAHYEQYF. DNA for the CDR3: TGTGCCAGCAGCTTCGGCCCGACAGGGGCCCACTACGAGCAGTACTTC.

J is TRBJ2-7 and V is TRBV7-8; D is unresolved. With 2 bases removed from V and 10 bases from J, the gap between germline ends came to 15 bases. This CDR3 spans 13 amino acids. In germline, CDR1 is SGHVS, CDR2 FQNEAQ. The CDR3 region has the DNA TGTGCCAGCAGCTTACCAGCCGCGGACCAACAGTACTTC. Its translation: CASSLPAADQQYF.

This clone has a single count. The rearrangement joins TRBV3-1 (or the pseudogene TRBV3-2) to TRBJ1-1, with a possible D match to TRBD1 (6 bases). Germline CDR1 is LGHDT and CDR2 is YNNKEL (reference sequence). Trimming removed 0 bases at V and 5 bases at J, with 10 bases between. CDR3 length: 14 residues. CDR3 nucleotides: TGTGCCAGCAGCCAAGATTGGGGGCGGACTGAAGCTTTCTTT. Protein: CASSQDWGRTEAFF.

The genes are TRBV2 and TRBJ1-5; no clear D. The CDR3 spans 15 residues. Germline V gives CDR1 SNHLY, CDR2 FYNNEI. The V gene lost 5 bases and the J gene lost 7 bases, with 18 bases spanning the gap. The DNA of the CDR3 is TGTGCCAGCAGTACGGGCCTGAATAGCGCGCAGCCCCAGCATTTT. The encoded protein is CASSTGLNSAQPQHF.

The chain joins TRBV2 to TRBJ2-7; D might be TRBD2 (5 bases). V was shortened by 5 bases and J by 5 bases, with 19 bases between the two germline ends. There are 15 residues in the CDR3. The germline gives CDR1 SNHLY, CDR2 FYNNEI. CDR3 sequence reads: CASSKAGSLFDEQYF. Written as DNA, the CDR3 is TGTGCCAGCAGTAAGGCGGGCTCCCTCTTCGACGAGCAGTACTTC.

The chain recombines TRBV27 with TRBJ2-1; D gene uncertain. The CDR3 runs 14 residues. Germline V gene lookup returns CDR1 MNHEY and CDR2 SMNVEV (reference sequence). V gave up 5 bases and J gave up 3 bases, with 11 bases separating them. The CDR3 region is CASSRGGSYNEQFF. CDR3 coding DNA: TGTGCCAGCAGTCGAGGCGGAAGCTACAATGAGCAGTTCTTC.

This sequence joins TRBV28 and TRBJ1-1; a weak D match, TRBD1 (6 bases). Trimming pared 8 bases from V and 0 bases from J, leaving 7 bases between. Germline CDR1 MDHEN, CDR2 SYDVKM. The CDR3 is 12 amino acids. The CDR3, as DNA: TGTGCCAGCGGGACAATGAACACTGAAGCTTTCTTT. This sequence encodes CASGTMNTEAFF.